The rows below give T cell receptor beta chains drawn from one sample of a study of identical twins. TCRdb passed the 5' RACE reads through MiXCR, listing each CDR3 protein once. The sample yields about 220,000 distinct CDR3 sequences, about 7.5% seen once. This same sample was also part of a study on yellow fever vaccine responses in identical twins.

The sample consisted of memory (CD45RO+) T cells sorted from blood. The receptors come from a woman aged 18-35 years in good health. CDR3s include the opening cysteine and the closing phenylalanine or tryptophan. D genes are given only for firm matches. For some rows the clone size is stated as once, few or many, or as a class when expanded; others skip it.

j_call	v_call	clone_size	d_call	cdr3_nt	cdr3_aa
TRBJ2-6	TRBV21-1	few	-	TGTGCCAGCAGCAAAGCCACGGGACAGGGTATCTCTGGGGCCAACGTCCTGACTTTC	CASSKATGQGISGANVLTF
TRBJ2-2	TRBV7-6	few	-	TGTGCCAGCAGCTTAGTAAGCCAGCCCACCGGGGAGCTGTTTTTT	CASSLVSQPTGELFF
TRBJ2-1	TRBV20-1	few	TRBD2	TGCAGTGCTGGGACTAGCGGGGGGGCAAACAATGAGCAGTTCTTC	CSAGTSGGANNEQFF
TRBJ1-6	TRBV14	many	-	TGTGCCAGCAGCCAAGTCGAGGGAACCTCACCCCTCCACTTT	CASSQVEGTSPLHF
TRBJ1-2	TRBV9	many	TRBD1	TGTGCCAGCAGCCTAACAGGGGTGGATGGCTACACCTTC	CASSLTGVDGYTF
TRBJ1-1	TRBV29-1	many	-	TGCAGCGTGGGGAGGGGTTCTGCGAACACTGAAGCTTTCTTT	CSVGRGSANTEAFF
TRBJ2-7	TRBV20-1	few	-	TGCAGTGCTCTGACGGTTGTCCACGAGCAGTACTTC	CSALTVVHEQYF
TRBJ2-3	TRBV2	few	TRBD1	TGTGCCAGCAGAGCAGGGGGCGGGGTGGGTGAGGGCACAGATACGCAGTATTTT	CASRAGGGVGEGTDTQYF
TRBJ2-2	TRBV28	many	-	TGTGCCAGCAGCGGACAACTCGGGGTCCCCGGGGAGCTGTTTTTT	CASSGQLGVPGELFF
TRBJ2-6	TRBV6-1	few	-	TGTGCCAGCAGAGGAGCCCACTCTGGGGCCAACGTCCTGACTTTC	CASRGAHSGANVLTF
TRBJ2-7	TRBV3-1	many	-	TGTGCCAGCAGCGCCTCAGTACGGCAGTACTTC	CASSASVRQYF
TRBJ1-1	TRBV28	few	-	TGTGCCAGCAGTCCCCGACGGCGGGAGACTGAAGCTTTCTTT	CASSPRRRETEAFF
TRBJ2-3	TRBV30	-	-	TGTGCCTGGAGTACCATTTCTAGAGATACGCAGTATTTT	CAWSTISRDTQYF
TRBJ2-7	TRBV5-6	-	TRBD2	TGTGCCAGCAGCTTGGGAGGGACTAGAGGCTACGAGCAGTACTTC	CASSLGGTRGYEQYF
TRBJ1-6	TRBV28	many	TRBD1	TGTGCCAGCAGTTTGGGGGGGACAGTAGGAAATTCACCCCTCCACTTT	CASSLGGTVGNSPLHF
TRBJ1-1	TRBV20-1	few	-	TGCAGTGGACCAATAACGGGTGGGACTGAAGCTTTCTTT	CSGPITGGTEAFF
TRBJ2-5	TRBV5-1	many	-	TGCGCCAGCAGCTTGACCAGAAACAGACAAGAGACCCAGTACTTC	CASSLTRNRQETQYF
TRBJ2-1	TRBV21-1	few	-	TGTGCCAGCAGCAAAGGTTGGGAGGGGTCCGTGGATGAGCAGTTCTTC	CASSKGWEGSVDEQFF
TRBJ1-2	TRBV28	many	TRBD1	TGTGCCAGCGGAACCGGGACAGGGACGGGTCGAGATAGCTACACCTTC	CASGTGTGTGRDSYTF
TRBJ2-5	TRBV5-1	many	TRBD2	TGCGCCAGCAGTTTTACTAGCGGCCAAGAGACCCAGTACTTC	CASSFTSGQETQYF